There are many counts of the clone carrying this T cell receptor beta chain. This entry comes from a study of T-cell reconstitution after alpha-beta-depleted transplantation in children. Preparing the TCRbeta library involved the use of unique molecular identifiers. Using its own MiXCR run on the PCR reads, TCRdb lists one record per CDR3 protein. Of 100,000 or so distinct CDR3 sequences in the sample, about 12% were seen once. Germline V gene data show CDR1 as SGHKS and CDR2 as YYEKEE (reference sequence). This CDR3 contains 12 residues. Trimming removed 7 bases from V and 1 base from J, with 6 bases in between.

The sequence was obtained from a human donor who donated a stem cell graft to a child with inherited bone marrow failure. Sequencing used PBMCs from the stem cell graft donor, obtained from the stem cell graft. The J gene is TRBJ2-1, the V gene TRBV5-5, with a possible D match to TRBD2 (5 bases). CDR3 DNA: TGTGCCAGCGGGGAGTCCTACAATGAGCAGTTCTTC. Protein sequence: CASGESYNEQFF.